The rows below give T cell receptor beta chains drawn from one sample of a study of cytomegalovirus exposure and HLA in healthy donors. The assay was immunoSEQ multiplex PCR, and TCRdb's table has in-frame clones only and misses some. The sample holds over 150,000 clones, over 75% seen once. The source material was PBMCs. These receptor sequences come from a human donor in good health. The CDR3 runs from the conserved cysteine through the conserved F or W. A D gene is named only where the DNA matches it firmly. Clone size, where shown, is once, few, many, or a class for clones that have expanded.

TRBJ1-3 | TRBV19 | once | . | TGTGCCAGTAGCTATAGGACTCGGTCTGGAAACACCATATATTTT | CASSYRTRSGNTIYF
TRBJ2-1 | TRBV4-3 | few | TRBD2 | TGCGCCAGCAGCCAGGGACTAGCGGGGGACGCGTTCTTC | CASSQGLAGDAFF
TRBJ1-6 | TRBV6-1 | . | TRBD1 | TGTGCCAGCGTTGACAGGGATTATAATTCACCCCTCCACTTT | CASVDRDYNSPLHF
TRBJ2-1 | TRBV19 | . | TRBD2 | TGTGCCAGTAGTATAGGACTAGCGGGGGGCTCCTACAATGAGCAGTTCTTC | CASSIGLAGGSYNEQFF
TRBJ1-5 | TRBV19 | . | . | TGTGCCAGTAGTATTTCGGCAGGGTCTAATCAGCCCCAGCATTTT | CASSISAGSNQPQHF
TRBJ1-6 | TRBV19 | few | . | TGTGCCAGTAGTTCAGGGAATAATTCACCCCTCCACTTT | CASSSGNNSPLHF
TRBJ2-7 | TRBV29-1 | . | . | TGCAGCGTTGACATTGGACGGACAGCACCCTACGAGCAGTACTTC | CSVDIGRTAPYEQYF
TRBJ2-7 | TRBV6-5 | once | . | TGTGCCAGCACGGGTAGCCACTACGAGCAGTACTTC | CASTGSHYEQYF
TRBJ1-1 | TRBV10-3 | . | TRBD1 | TGTGCCATCAGCTCGGGACAGGGAATCCCTGAAGCTTTCTTT | CAISSGQGIPEAFF
TRBJ2-7 | TRBV11-3 | . | . | TGTGCCAGCAGCATAGGACAGAGCTCCTACGAGCAGTACTTC | CASSIGQSSYEQYF
TRBJ2-1 | TRBV19 | . | TRBD2 | TGTGCCAGTAGGGTTAGCGGGGGGAACCCCAATGAGCAGTTCTTC | CASRVSGGNPNEQFF
TRBJ1-1 | TRBV5-1 | . | . | TGCGCCAGCAGCTCAACATGGAACACTGAAGCTTTCTTT | CASSSTWNTEAFF
TRBJ2-2 | TRBV6-1 | few | . | TGTGCCAGCAGTGCGATGACTGGTGGGGAGACCGGGGAGCTGTTTTTT | CASSAMTGGETGELFF
TRBJ1-2 | TRBV12-5 | . | . | TGTGCTAGTGGTTTCCAGTTGAACTATGGCTACACCTTC | CASGFQLNYGYTF
TRBJ2-3 | TRBV7-2 | . | . | TGTGCCAGCAGCTCTAGACTAAGCACAGATACGCAGTATTTT | CASSSRLSTDTQYF
TRBJ1-5 | TRBV27 | . | TRBD1 | TGTGCCAGCAGTTTCAGACCCACAGGGGGTAATCAGCCCCAGCATTTT | CASSFRPTGGNQPQHF
TRBJ1-4 | TRBV18 | . | TRBD1 | TGTGCCAGCTCACGACAGGGGAGGGACGATGAAAAACTGTTTTTT | CASSRQGRDDEKLFF
TRBJ1-4 | TRBV2 | . | . | TGTGCCAGCAGTGAGAGGGCTAATGAAAAACTGTTTTTT | CASSERANEKLFF
TRBJ1-6 | TRBV27 | . | . | TGTGCCAGCAGCCTAGGACAGACCACCTATAATTCACCCCTCCACTTT | CASSLGQTTYNSPLHF
TRBJ2-5 | TRBV6-5 | . | . | TGTGCCAGCAGGAACCGGGACACGTACCAAGAGACCCAGTACTTC | CASRNRDTYQETQYF
TRBJ1-1 | TRBV5-1 | . | . | TGCGCCAGCAGCTTCACCCCGGGGAGTACTGAAGCTTTCTTT | CASSFTPGSTEAFF
TRBJ1-2 | TRBV27 | few | TRBD1 | TGTGCCAGCAGTTATGGGACAGAGCCTGGGTACTATGGCTACACCTTC | CASSYGTEPGYYGYTF
TRBJ1-3 | TRBV7-9 | . | . | TGTGCCAGCCCAGGTGAACCTGGAAACACCATATATTTT | CASPGEPGNTIYF
TRBJ2-3 | TRBV5-1 | . | TRBD2 | TGCGCCAGCAGCACGGCGGGCGGGGGGGCGAATACGCAGTATTTT | CASSTAGGGANTQYF
TRBJ1-6 | TRBV27 | . | . | TGTGCCAGCAGTTTATTTGGCATTTCACCCCTCCACTTT | CASSLFGISPLHF
TRBJ1-5 | TRBV7-9 | . | . | TGTGCCAGCAGCTTAGGCAGCGATCCCTATAGCAATCAGCCCCAGCATTTT | CASSLGSDPYSNQPQHF
TRBJ2-7 | TRBV11-2 | . | TRBD1 | TGTGCCAGCAGCCCCGGGACAGGTAACTACGAGCAGTACTTC | CASSPGTGNYEQYF
TRBJ1-1 | TRBV4-3 | few | . | TGCGCCAGCAGCCAAGATCCTGGCAGGGAGGCTGAAGCTTTCTTT | CASSQDPGREAEAFF
TRBJ2-5 | TRBV2 | . | . | TGTGCCAGCAGTGATTCAGGGGCGCCACAAGAGACCCAGTACTTC | CASSDSGAPQETQYF
TRBJ1-2 | TRBV19 | . | TRBD1 | TGTGCCATCTCACCGGGACAGGGGTTTTATGGCTACACCTTC | CAISPGQGFYGYTF
TRBJ1-1 | TRBV7-9 | . | . | TGTGTCGACAGCTACACTGAAGCTTTCTTT | CVDSYTEAFF
TRBJ2-6 | TRBV7-2 | . | TRBD2 | TGTGCCAGCAGCTTGACTAGCGGGGGGCTCTCTGGGGCCAACGTCCTGACTTTC | CASSLTSGGLSGANVLTF
TRBJ1-1 | TRBV5-4 | . | . | TGTGCCACAGGTTTAGGTCCGGCGGAAGCTTTCTTT | CATGLGPAEAFF
TRBJ2-1 | TRBV7-7 | once | TRBD2 | TGTGCCAGCAGCTTCGAGCGGGGGGCGAATGAGCAGTTCTTC | CASSFERGANEQFF
TRBJ2-7 | TRBV7-9 | . | . | TGTGCCAGCAGCTTAGTCCGGCAGGCAAAAATCCACGAGCAGTACTTC | CASSLVRQAKIHEQYF
TRBJ2-7 | TRBV5-8 | . | TRBD2 | TGTGCCAGCAGCTTGGCTTTTACTAGCGGGGGGTTTGGCGTCTACGAGCAGTACTTC | CASSLAFTSGGFGVYEQYF
TRBJ2-2 | TRBV9 | . | TRBD2 | TGTGCCAGCAGCGCGGGACTAGCTGCGAACACCGGGGAGCTGTTTTTT | CASSAGLAANTGELFF
TRBJ2-5 | TRBV6-1 | . | . | TGTGCCAGCAGGGTACATACCCAAGAGACCCAGTACTTC | CASRVHTQETQYF
TRBJ1-1 | TRBV7-3 | . | . | TGTGCCAGCAGCGCCCGCGGCGACACTGAAGCTTTCTTT | CASSARGDTEAFF
TRBJ2-2 | TRBV19 | . | TRBD2 | TGTGCCAGCAGGACTAGCGGGGCGAGGGGGACCGGGGAGCTGTTTTTT | CASRTSGARGTGELFF
TRBJ1-1 | TRBV2 | . | TRBD1 | TGTGCCAGCAATGGTGCAGGGGGCCCGCGGGATGGGGAAGCTTTCTTT | CASNGAGGPRDGEAFF
TRBJ2-2 | TRBV5-6 | . | . | TGTGCCAGCAGCGACAAAATTAGGGGGGAGCTGTTTTTT | CASSDKIRGELFF
TRBJ1-2 | TRBV6-1 | . | . | TGTGCCAGCAGTGAAGTGACTTACTATGGCTACACCTTC | CASSEVTYYGYTF
TRBJ1-5 | TRBV19 | once | . | TGTGCCAGTAGTATAGCGGGTAGGCATCAGCCCCAGCATTTT | CASSIAGRHQPQHF
TRBJ2-7 | TRBV5-6 | . | TRBD2 | TGTGCCAGCAGCTTTAGCGGGAACGAGCAGTACTTC | CASSFSGNEQYF
TRBJ2-1 | TRBV5-1 | few | TRBD2 | TGCGCCAGCAGCTTGGTGGGGGGGACTTACAATGAGCAGTTCTTC | CASSLVGGTYNEQFF
TRBJ2-7 | TRBV5-1 | few | TRBD1 | TGCGCCAGCAGCTTGATGGGACAGGGAAGCTCCTACGAGCAGTACTTC | CASSLMGQGSSYEQYF
TRBJ2-1 | TRBV29-1 | . | . | TGCAGCGTTCCTAGACTTTCCAGCTCCTACAATGAGCAGTTCTTC | CSVPRLSSSYNEQFF
TRBJ2-5 | TRBV6-4 | . | . | TGTGCCAGCACCCTTGCAGCGAAAGCGGGAGAGACCCAGTACTTC | CASTLAAKAGETQYF
TRBJ2-3 | TRBV6-4 | . | . | TGTGCCAGCAGTGAGGACTATACTAGCTCAGATACGCAGTATTTT | CASSEDYTSSDTQYF
TRBJ2-7 | TRBV22-1 | few | . | TGTCCTGGGACCCACTTACAGGGGGCCCACGAGCAGTACTTC | CPGTHLQGAHEQYF
TRBJ1-1 | TRBV6-5 | . | . | TGTGCCAGCAGTTTCAGGTATCTGAACACTGAAGCTTTCTTT | CASSFRYLNTEAFF
TRBJ2-1 | TRBV29-1 | . | TRBD2 | TGCAGCTCATTAGGACTAGCGGGCCAAAAAGAGCAGTTCTTC | CSSLGLAGQKEQFF
TRBJ2-1 | TRBV15 | once | . | TGTGCCACCAGCAGAGTACTTGAGCGTTCTGATGAGCAGTTCTTC | CATSRVLERSDEQFF
TRBJ2-3 | TRBV19 | once | TRBD2 | TGTGCCAGTAGTCCTAGAGGACTAGCGGGGGGAAATACGCAGTATTTT | CASSPRGLAGGNTQYF